This T cell receptor beta chain stems from a study of cytomegalovirus exposure and HLA in healthy donors. Study findings and constraints: An apparent linkage of common viral pathogens to several of the most significant clusters emerged in a later analysis. Later examination showed HLA-associated TCR beta chains had greater clonal expansion than equally common others. One later analysis reportedly identified an Asian-associated ancestry cluster that showed fewer N-insertions than the approximately 700-donor mean. Across donors, most TCRs were seen rarely, yet some public ones were widespread.

The PCR had 60 Vbeta and 13 Jbeta primers. Some clones are missing from TCRdb's copy, which holds only in-frame ones; the method was immunoSEQ multiplex PCR. Among some 130,000 clones listed, around three quarters were seen once. As concerns this clone: Its target is not known.

The V segment lost 3 bases and the J segment 0 bases; nucleotides outside the gene matches: 13. CDR1 and CDR2 from the germline V gene are SGHNT and YYREEE (reference sequence). The CDR3 extends over 19 amino acids. V usage is TRBV5-4 and J usage is TRBJ1-4, with 8 bases aligning to TRBD1. The sequence came from a man aged 30 to 39 in good health. Sequenced input: PBMCs. CDR3 sequence reads: CASSSTLRGLRATNEKLFF. The CDR3, as DNA: TGTGCCAGCAGCTCCACGCTCAGGGGGCTTCGAGCAACTAATGAAAAACTGTTTTTT.